The sequence of this TCR beta chain was determined in a study of shared clonotypes between healthy human individuals. The assay was immunoSEQ multiplex PCR, and TCRdb's table has in-frame clones only and misses some. The sample includes 2 million to 2.5 million clones, nearly 97% of them seen just once. The CDR3 spans 15 residues. Germline V gene sequence: CDR1 LNHDA, CDR2 SQIVND (reference sequence). With V trimmed by 1 base and J by 0 bases, 1 base remained unmatched. This clone occurred once. The sample consisted of naive CD4+ T cells sorted from blood. Subset meaning: CD45RA+ positively selected. This chain joins TRBV19 and TRBJ2-7; 9 bases map to TRBD1. The receptor's source is a man between 18 and 29 years old in good health. The CDR3 DNA is TGTGCCAGTAGTATAGGGGACAGGGCCTCCTACGAGCAGTACTTC. It codes for CASSIGDRASYEQYF.